This TCR beta chain was sequenced during a study of neurological immune-mediated disorders. Broader study findings: A possible signature was seen in one related-CDR3 cluster, into which phylogenetic grouping placed the repertoires of 18 of 34 multiple sclerosis patients.

This clonotype showed up many times. Its antigen is currently unknown. Approximately 1 million sorted CD4+ or CD8+ T cells made each library. The cDNA came from 5'RACE, which used 10-nucleotide random UMIs. TCRdb reprocessed the 5' RACE reads with MiXCR, giving one entry per CDR3 protein. Seen here are roughly 20,000 distinct CDR3 sequences, around 16% observed once, and the top ten hold over 6.5%. There are 15 residues in the CDR3. Germline-derived CDR1 and CDR2 are MRHNA and SNTAGT. The junction had 6 bases not matched to a gene; V was cut back by 5 bases and J by 6 bases. The sample consisted of CD8+ T cells from blood. The clonotype comes from a woman aged 18-29 years with multiple sclerosis. The chain links TRBV6-4 to TRBJ2-1; 11 positions agree with TRBD2. Written as DNA, the CDR3 is TGTGCCAGCAGTCTGACTAGCGGGGCCATCAATGAGCAGTTCTTC. This translates into CASSLTSGAINEQFF.